The clone carrying this TCR beta chain occurred a few times. Its specificity is unknown. V shed 1 base, J shed 3 bases, and the junction held 6 bases outside the gene matches. Germline CDR1 and CDR2: SGDLS and YYNGEE. The CDR3 loop spans 16 amino acids. The time point: patch test 3, about 24 weeks after DPC sensitization. Indicated treatment: therapeutic diphenylcyclopropenone sensitization with weekly scalp DPC. This record belongs to a study of human T cells and chemical hapten exposure. Whole-study context: Patients, mostly women, had alopecia areata, alopecia totalis or alopecia universalis. Broader study findings: Sensitizing to DPC left TCRs with a frequency above 1 in 1000 unaltered.

From the RACE reads, TCRdb called clonotypes with MiXCR, one entry per CDR3 protein. The sample includes 100,000 or so distinct CDR3 sequences, roughly a third of them seen just once. The chain links TRBV9 to TRBJ1-4; 7 bases agree with TRBD1. The sequences come from whole blood, collected in connection with sensitization to the hapten diphenylcyclopropenone (DPC). The source of this sequence is a man aged 40-49 years with alopecia areata. Some clones in this sample may be carry-over from other donors' samples. The chain's CDR3 is CASSVPGTVANEKLFF. The CDR3 coding sequence is TGTGCCAGCAGCGTACCGGGGACAGTGGCTAATGAAAAACTGTTTTTT.